This TCR beta chain was captured by sequencing in a study of shared clonotypes between healthy human individuals. This clone was seen just once. Its antigen is still unknown. In the authors' methods: Owing to the provision of junction-only sequences devoid of quality scores by immunoSEQ, filtering differed. Assay used: immunoSEQ multiplex PCR; TCRdb lists only in-frame clones, some missing. The V and J calls and clone size come from that table; D and trimming were worked out from the DNA. The table includes about 2.4 million clones, approximately 93% detected once. Germline CDR1 SGHNT, CDR2 YENEEA. V trimming: 0 bases; J trimming: 5 bases; junction bases outside the gene matches: 8. CDR3 length: 17 amino acids. Study results and caveats: The naive CD4 repertoires of four donors were compared, and around 4.7% of clonotypes were shared. Naive subsets typically showed greater estimated richness than memory subsets.

The receptor was isolated from a man in his late teens or twenties in good health. Some clones in this sample may be carry-over from other donors' samples. What was sequenced was naive CD4+ T cells from PBMCs. Subset of the sample: CD45RA+ positively selected. V gene TRBV11-3 combines with J gene TRBJ2-1; 9 bases are shared with TRBD2. The CDR3 DNA sequence: TGTGCCAGCAGCTTAGACCCCTGGCGGGGGGGGGACAATGAGCAGTTCTTC. Translating it yields CASSLDPWRGGDNEQFF.